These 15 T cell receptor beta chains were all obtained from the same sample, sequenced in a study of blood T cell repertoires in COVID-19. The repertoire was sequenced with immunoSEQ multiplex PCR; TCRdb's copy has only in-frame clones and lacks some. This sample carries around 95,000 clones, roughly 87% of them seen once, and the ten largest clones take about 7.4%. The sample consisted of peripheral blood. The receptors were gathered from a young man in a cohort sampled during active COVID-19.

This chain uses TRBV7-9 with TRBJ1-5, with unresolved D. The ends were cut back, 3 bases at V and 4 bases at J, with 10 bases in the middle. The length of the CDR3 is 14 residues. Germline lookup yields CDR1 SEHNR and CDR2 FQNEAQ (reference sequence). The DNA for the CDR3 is TGTGCCAGCAGCTTCTCGGGGAATAATCAGCCCCAGCATTTT. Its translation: CASSFSGNNQPQHF.

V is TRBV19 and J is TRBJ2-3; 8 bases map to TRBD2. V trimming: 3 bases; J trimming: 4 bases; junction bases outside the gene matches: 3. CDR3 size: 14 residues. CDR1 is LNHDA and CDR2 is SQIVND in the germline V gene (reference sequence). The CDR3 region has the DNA TGTGCCAGTAGTATCCGGCGGGGGGCAGATACGCAGTATTTT. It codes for CASSIRRGADTQYF.

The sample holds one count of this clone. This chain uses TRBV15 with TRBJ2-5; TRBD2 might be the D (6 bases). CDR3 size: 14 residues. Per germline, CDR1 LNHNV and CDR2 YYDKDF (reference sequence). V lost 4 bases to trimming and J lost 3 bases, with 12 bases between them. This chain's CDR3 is CATSNPRGKETQYF. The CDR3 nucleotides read TGTGCCACCAGCAACCCTCGGGGGAAAGAGACCCAGTACTTC.

In DNA, the CDR3 is TGCGCCAGCAGCGCCACTCCTGGAAACACCATATATTTT. It specifies CASSATPGNTIYF. The V and J genes are TRBV5-1 and TRBJ1-3; D is unclear. V was clipped by 4 bases and J by 2 bases, with 7 bases between them. The germline CDR1 and CDR2 sequences are SGHRS and YFSETQ. The CDR3 length is 13 residues.

The CDR3 region has the DNA TGTGCCAGCAGCCCCGGGACTGGGCGCAATGAGCAGTTCTTC. Amino acid sequence: CASSPGTGRNEQFF. The chain recombines TRBV6-5 with TRBJ2-1; tentatively, D is TRBD2 (6 bases). V was clipped by 6 bases and J by 6 bases, with 15 bases between them. Germline loops: CDR1 MNHEY, CDR2 SVGAGI. The CDR3 contains 14 residues.

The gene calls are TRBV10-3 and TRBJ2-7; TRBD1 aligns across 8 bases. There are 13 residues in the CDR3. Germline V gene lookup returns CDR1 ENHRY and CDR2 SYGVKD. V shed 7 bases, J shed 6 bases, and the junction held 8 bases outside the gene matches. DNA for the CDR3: TGTGCCATCACCCGGGGACAGGATTTCGAGCAGTACTTC. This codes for CAITRGQDFEQYF.

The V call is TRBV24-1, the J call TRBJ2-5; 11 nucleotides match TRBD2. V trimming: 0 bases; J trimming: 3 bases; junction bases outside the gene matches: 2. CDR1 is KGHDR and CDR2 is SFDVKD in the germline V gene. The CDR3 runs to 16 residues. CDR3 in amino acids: CATSDLTSGGKETQYF. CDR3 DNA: TGTGCCACCAGTGATTTGACTAGCGGGGGTAAAGAGACCCAGTACTTC.

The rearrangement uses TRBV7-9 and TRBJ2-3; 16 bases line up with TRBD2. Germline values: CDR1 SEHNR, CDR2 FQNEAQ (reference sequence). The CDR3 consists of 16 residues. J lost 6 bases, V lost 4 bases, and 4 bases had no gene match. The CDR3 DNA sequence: TGTGCCAGCAGCTCGGGACTAGCGGGGGGGGAGGATACGCAGTATTTT. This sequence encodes CASSSGLAGGEDTQYF. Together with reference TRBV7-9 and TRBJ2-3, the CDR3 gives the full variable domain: DTGVSQNPRHKITKRGQNVTFRCDPISEHNRLYWYRQTLGQGPEFLTYFQNEAQLEKSRLLSDRFSAERPKGSFSTLEIQRTEQGDSAMYLCASSSGLAGGEDTQYFGPGTRLTVL.

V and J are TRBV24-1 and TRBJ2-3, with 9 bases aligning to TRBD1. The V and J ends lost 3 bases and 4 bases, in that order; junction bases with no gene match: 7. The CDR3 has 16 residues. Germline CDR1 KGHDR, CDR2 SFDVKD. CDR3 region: CATSDTTGGDADTQYF. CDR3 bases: TGTGCCACCAGTGATACGACAGGGGGGGACGCAGATACGCAGTATTTT.

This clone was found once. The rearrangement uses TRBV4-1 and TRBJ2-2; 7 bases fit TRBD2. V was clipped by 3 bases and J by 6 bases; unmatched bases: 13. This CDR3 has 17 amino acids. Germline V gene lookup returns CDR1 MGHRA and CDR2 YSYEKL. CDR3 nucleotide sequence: TGCGCCAGCAGCCAGACCCTTGGCGGGGGTGAGGCCGGGGAGCTGTTTTTT. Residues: CASSQTLGGGEAGELFF.

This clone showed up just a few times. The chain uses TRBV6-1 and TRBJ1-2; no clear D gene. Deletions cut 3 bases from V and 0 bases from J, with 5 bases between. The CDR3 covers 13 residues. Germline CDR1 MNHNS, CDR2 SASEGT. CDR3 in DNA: TGTGCCAGCAGTGACAGTACTAACTATGGCTACACCTTC. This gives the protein CASSDSTNYGYTF.

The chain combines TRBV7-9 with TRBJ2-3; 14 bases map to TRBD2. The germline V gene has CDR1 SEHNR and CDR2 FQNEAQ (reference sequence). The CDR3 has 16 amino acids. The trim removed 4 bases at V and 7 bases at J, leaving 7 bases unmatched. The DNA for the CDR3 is TGTGCCAGCAGCTACCGACTAGCGGGGGGGCCGAATACGCAGTATTTT. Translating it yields CASSYRLAGGPNTQYF.

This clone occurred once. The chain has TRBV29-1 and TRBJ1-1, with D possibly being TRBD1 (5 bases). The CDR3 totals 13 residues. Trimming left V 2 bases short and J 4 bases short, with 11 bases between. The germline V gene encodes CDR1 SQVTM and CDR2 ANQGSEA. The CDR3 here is CSVELQGGTEAFF. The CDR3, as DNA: TGCAGCGTTGAATTGCAGGGTGGCACTGAAGCTTTCTTT. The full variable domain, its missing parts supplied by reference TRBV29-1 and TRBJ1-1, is SAVISQKPSRDICQRGTSLTIQCQVDSQVTMMFWYRQQPGQSLTLIATANQGSEATYESGFVIDKFPISRPNLTFSTLTVSNMSPEDSSIYLCSVELQGGTEAFFGQGTRLTVV.

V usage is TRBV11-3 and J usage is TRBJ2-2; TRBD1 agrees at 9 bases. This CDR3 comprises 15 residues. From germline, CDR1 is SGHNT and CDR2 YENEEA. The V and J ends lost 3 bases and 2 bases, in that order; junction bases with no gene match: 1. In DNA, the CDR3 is TGTGCCAGCAGCTTGGACAGGGGAAACACCGGGGAGCTGTTTTTT. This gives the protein CASSLDRGNTGELFF.

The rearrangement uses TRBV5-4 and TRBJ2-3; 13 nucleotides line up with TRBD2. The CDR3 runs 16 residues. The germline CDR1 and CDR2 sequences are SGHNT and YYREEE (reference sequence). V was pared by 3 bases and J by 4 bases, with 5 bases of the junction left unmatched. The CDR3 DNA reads TGTGCCAGCAGCTCGCGACTAGCGGGGGGCTCAGATACGCAGTATTTT. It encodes CASSSRLAGGSDTQYF.